This T cell receptor (beta chain) was identified during a study of blood T cell repertoires in COVID-19. Overall study context: Acute-phase and convalescent COVID-19 samples originated in the United States, Italy and Spain.

Seattle researchers signed up patients amid active infection and tracked them longitudinally. The V and J ends lost 9 bases and 6 bases respectively, with 13 bases between them. CDR1 and CDR2 (germline): SNHLY, FYNNEI. The CDR3 contains 12 residues. Measured with immunoSEQ multiplex PCR; TCRdb has only the in-frame clones, and not every one. The sample contains 540,000 or so clones, roughly nine tenths of which appear only once. The J gene is TRBJ2-3, the V gene TRBV2; possibly TRBD1 for D (7 bases). Sequenced material: peripheral blood. This TCR came from a woman aged 50 to 60 with COVID-19, enrolled during active disease. The CDR3 protein is CARGGQTDTQYF. CDR3 nucleotides: TGTGCCAGGGGGGGACAGACCGATACGCAGTATTTT. The complete variable domain, with remaining parts taken from reference TRBV2 and TRBJ2-3, reads EPEVTQTPSHQVTQMGQEVILRCVPISNHLYFYWYRQILGQKVEFLVSFYNNEISEKSEIFDDQFSVERPDGSNFTLKIRSTKLEDSAMYFCARGGQTDTQYFGPGTRLTVL.